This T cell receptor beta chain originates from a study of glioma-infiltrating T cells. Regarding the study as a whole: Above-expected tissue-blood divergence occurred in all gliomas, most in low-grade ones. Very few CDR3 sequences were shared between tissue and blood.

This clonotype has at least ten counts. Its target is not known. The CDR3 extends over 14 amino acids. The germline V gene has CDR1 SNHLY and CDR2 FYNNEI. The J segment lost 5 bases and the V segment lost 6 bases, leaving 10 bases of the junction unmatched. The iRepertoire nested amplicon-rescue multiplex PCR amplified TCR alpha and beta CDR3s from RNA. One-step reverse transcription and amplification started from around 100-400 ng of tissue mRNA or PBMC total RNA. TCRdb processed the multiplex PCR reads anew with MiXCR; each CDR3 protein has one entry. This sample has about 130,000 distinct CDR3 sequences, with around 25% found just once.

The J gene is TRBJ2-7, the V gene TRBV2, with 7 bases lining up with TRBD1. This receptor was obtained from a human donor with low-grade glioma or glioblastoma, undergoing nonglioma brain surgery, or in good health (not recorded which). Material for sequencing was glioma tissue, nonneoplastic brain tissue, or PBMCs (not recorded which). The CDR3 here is CASRKDRAPDEQYV. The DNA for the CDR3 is TGTGCCAGCAGAAAAGACAGGGCCCCTGACGAGCAGTACGTC.